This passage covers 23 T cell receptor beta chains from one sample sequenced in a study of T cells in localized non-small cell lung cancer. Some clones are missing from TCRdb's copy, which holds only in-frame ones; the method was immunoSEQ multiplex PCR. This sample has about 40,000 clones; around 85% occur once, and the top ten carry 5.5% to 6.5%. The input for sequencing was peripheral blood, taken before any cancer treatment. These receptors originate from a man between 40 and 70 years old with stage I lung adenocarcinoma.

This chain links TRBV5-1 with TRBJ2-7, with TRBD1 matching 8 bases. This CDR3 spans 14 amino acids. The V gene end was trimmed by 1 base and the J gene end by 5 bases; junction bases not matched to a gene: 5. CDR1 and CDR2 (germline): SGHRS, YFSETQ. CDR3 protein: CASSLTGGENEQYF. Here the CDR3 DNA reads TGCGCCAGCAGCTTGACAGGGGGTGAGAACGAGCAGTACTTC.

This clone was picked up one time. The CDR3: CASSPGQVPNYGYTF. The CDR3 region has the DNA TGTGCCAGCAGCCCAGGACAGGTTCCTAACTATGGCTACACCTTC. This sequence joins TRBV7-2 and TRBJ1-2; 7 nucleotides line up with TRBD1. The CDR3 loop spans 15 amino acids. The J segment lost 0 bases and the V segment lost 5 bases, leaving 6 bases of the junction unmatched. The V gene's germline CDR1 is SGHTA and CDR2 FQGNSA.

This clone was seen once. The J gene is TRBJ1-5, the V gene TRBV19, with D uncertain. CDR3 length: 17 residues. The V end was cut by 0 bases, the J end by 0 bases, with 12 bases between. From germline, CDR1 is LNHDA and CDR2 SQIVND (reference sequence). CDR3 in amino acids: CASSIDSRGYSNQPQHF. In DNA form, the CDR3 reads TGTGCCAGTAGTATAGATTCTCGCGGATATAGCAATCAGCCCCAGCATTTT.

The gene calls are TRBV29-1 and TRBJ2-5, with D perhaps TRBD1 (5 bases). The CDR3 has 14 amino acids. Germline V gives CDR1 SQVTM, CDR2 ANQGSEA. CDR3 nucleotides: TGCAGTTGGGTCCAGGGTTTAGGCCAAGAGACCCAGTACTTC. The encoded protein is CSWVQGLGQETQYF.

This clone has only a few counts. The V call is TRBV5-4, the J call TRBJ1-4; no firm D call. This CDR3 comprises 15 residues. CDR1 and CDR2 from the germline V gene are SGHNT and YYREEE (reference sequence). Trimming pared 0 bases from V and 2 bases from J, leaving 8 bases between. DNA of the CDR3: TGTGCCAGCAGCTTGGCCTACGGCACTAATGAAAAACTGTTTTTT. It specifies CASSLAYGTNEKLFF.

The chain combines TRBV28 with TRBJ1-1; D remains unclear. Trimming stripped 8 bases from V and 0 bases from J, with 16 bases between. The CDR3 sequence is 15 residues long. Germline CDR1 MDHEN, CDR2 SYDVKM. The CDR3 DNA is TGTGCCAGCCCCCCATCGAGGGCATTGAACACTGAAGCTTTCTTT. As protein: CASPPSRALNTEAFF.

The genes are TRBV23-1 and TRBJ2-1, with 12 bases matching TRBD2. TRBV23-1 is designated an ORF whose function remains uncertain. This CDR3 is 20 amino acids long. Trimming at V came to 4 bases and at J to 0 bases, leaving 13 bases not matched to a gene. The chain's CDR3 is CASSPPTSGSPFNSYNEQFF. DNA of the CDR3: TGCGCCAGCAGTCCCCCGACTAGCGGGAGCCCATTTAACTCCTACAATGAGCAGTTCTTC.

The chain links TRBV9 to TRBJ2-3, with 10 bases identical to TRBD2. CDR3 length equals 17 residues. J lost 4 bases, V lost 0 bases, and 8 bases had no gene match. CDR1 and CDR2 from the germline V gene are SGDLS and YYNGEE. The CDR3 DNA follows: TGTGCCAGCAGCGTAGCCGCTAGCGGGAGTGGCGCAGATACGCAGTATTTT. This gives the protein CASSVAASGSGADTQYF. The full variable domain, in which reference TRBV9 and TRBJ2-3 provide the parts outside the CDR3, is DSGVTQTPKHLITATGQRVTLRCSPRSGDLSVYWYQQSLDQGLQFLIQYYNGEERAKGNILERFSAQQFPDLHSELNLSSLELGDSALYFCASSVAASGSGADTQYFGPGTRLTVL.

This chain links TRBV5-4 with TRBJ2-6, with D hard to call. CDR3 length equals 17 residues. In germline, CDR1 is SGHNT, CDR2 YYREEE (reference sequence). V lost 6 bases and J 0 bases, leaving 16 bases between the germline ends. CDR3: CASNLGDILSGANVLTF. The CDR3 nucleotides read TGTGCCAGCAACCTAGGCGATATACTCTCTGGGGCCAACGTCCTGACTTTC.

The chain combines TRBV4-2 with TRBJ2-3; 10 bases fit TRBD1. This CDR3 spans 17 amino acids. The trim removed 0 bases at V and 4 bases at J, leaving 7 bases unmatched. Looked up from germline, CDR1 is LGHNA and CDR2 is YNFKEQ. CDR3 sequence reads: CASSQDETGGRADTQYF. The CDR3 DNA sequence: TGTGCCAGCAGCCAAGACGAGACAGGGGGCCGGGCAGATACGCAGTATTTT.

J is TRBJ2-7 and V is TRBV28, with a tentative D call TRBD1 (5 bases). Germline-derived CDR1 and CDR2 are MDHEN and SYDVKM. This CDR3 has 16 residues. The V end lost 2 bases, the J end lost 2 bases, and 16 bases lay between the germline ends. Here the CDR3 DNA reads TGTGCCAGCAGTTTACAGTCTAGGACACCGACCTACGAGCAGTACTTC. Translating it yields CASSLQSRTPTYEQYF.

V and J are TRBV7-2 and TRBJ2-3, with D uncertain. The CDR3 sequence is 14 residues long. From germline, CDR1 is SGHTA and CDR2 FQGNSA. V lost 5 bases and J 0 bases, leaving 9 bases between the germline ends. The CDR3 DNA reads TGTGCCAGCAGCCGAAGCAGAAGCACAGATACGCAGTATTTT. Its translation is CASSRSRSTDTQYF.

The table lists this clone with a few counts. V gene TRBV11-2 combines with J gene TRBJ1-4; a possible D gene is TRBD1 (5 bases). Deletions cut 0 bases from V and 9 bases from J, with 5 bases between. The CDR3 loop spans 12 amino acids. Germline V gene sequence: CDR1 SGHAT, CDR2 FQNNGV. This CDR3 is CASSLEGQKLFF. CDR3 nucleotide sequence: TGTGCCAGCAGCTTAGAGGGGCAAAAACTGTTTTTT.

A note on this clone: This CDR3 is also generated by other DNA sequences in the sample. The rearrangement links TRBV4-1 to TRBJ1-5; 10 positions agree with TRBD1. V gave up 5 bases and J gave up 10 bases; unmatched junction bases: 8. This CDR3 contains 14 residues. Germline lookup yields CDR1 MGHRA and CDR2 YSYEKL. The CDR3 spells CASSGTGALRPQHF. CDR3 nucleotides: TGCGCCAGCAGCGGGACAGGGGCCCTTCGCCCCCAGCATTTT.

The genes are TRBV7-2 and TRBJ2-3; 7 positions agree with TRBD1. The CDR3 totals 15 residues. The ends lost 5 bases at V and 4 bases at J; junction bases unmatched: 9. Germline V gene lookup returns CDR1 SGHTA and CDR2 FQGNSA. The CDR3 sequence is CASSRDRASADTQYF. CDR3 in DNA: TGTGCCAGCAGCCGAGACAGGGCGAGCGCAGATACGCAGTATTTT.

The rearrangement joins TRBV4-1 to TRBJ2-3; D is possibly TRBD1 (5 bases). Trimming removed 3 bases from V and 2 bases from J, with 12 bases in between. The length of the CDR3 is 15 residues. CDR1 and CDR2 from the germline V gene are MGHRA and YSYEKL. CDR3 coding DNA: TGCGCCAGCAGCCAGGAAGGGGCGGCCACAGATACGCAGTATTTT. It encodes CASSQEGAATDTQYF.

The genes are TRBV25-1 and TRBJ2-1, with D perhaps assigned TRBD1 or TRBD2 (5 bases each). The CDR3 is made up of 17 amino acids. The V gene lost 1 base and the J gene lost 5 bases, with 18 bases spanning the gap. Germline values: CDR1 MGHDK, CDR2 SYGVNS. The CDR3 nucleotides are TGTGCCAGCAGTGAATTGAGGGGACGAGGGACCGACAATGAGCAGTTCTTC. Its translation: CASSELRGRGTDNEQFF. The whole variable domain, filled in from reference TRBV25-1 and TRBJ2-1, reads EADIYQTPRYLVIGTGKKITLECSQTMGHDKMYWYQQDPGMELHLIHYSYGVNSTEKGDLSSESTVSRIRTEHFPLTLESARPSHTSQYLCASSELRGRGTDNEQFFGPGTRLTVL.

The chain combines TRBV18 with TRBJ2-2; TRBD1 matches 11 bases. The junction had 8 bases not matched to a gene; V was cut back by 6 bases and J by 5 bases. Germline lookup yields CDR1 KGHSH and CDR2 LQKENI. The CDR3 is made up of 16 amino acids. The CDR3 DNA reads TGTGCCAGCTCCATCTGGACAGGGGGCGAGACCGGGGAGCTGTTTTTT. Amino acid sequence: CASSIWTGGETGELFF.

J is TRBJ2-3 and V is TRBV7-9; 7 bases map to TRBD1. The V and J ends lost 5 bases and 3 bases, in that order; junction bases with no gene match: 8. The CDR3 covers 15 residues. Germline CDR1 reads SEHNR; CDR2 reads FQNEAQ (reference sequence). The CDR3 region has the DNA TGTGCCAGCAGCCCGATACAGGGGCGTACAGATACGCAGTATTTT. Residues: CASSPIQGRTDTQYF.

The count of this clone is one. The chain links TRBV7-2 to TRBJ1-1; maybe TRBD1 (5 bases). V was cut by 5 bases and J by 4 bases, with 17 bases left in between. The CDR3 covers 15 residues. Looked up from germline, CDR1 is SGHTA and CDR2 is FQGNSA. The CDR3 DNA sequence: TGTGCCAGCAGCCCCGTGGGGGGGTCCTCCACTGAAGCTTTCTTT. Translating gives CASSPVGGSSTEAFF.

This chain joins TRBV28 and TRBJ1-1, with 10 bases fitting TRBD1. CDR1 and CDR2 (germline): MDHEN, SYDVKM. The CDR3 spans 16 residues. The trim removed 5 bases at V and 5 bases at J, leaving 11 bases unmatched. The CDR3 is CASSPRQGADRTEAFF. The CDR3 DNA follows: TGTGCCAGCAGTCCGCGACAGGGGGCGGATAGGACTGAAGCTTTCTTT.

CDR3 protein: CASSSPGQGSNEQYF. The CDR3, as DNA: TGTGCCAGCAGTTCTCCGGGACAGGGGTCGAACGAGCAGTACTTC. The chain employs TRBV28 and TRBJ2-7; 10 positions match TRBD1. With 4 bases clipped from V and 5 bases from J, the junction kept 8 bases outside the gene matches. Germline V gene data show CDR1 as MDHEN and CDR2 as SYDVKM. CDR3 length: 15 residues.

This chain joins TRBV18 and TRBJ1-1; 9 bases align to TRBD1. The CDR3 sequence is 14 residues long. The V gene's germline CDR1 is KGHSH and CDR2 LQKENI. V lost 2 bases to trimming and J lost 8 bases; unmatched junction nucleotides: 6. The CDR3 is CASSPRTGEVEAFF. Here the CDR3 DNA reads TGTGCCAGCTCACCAAGGACAGGGGAAGTAGAAGCTTTCTTT.